This TCR beta chain was found in a study of CD8 T cells in ankylosing spondylitis. Points from the study as a whole: There was a TCR beta motif, made of eight highly homologous variants, that appeared characteristic of ankylosing spondylitis blood.

This clonotype was seen ten or more times. Antigen unknown. TCR beta libraries were made by quantitative 5'-RACE with molecular barcodes. One entry per CDR3 protein, called by TCRdb with MiXCR from the 5' RACE reads. The profile shows about 510,000 distinct CDR3 sequences, over 4% of them singletons. V lost 0 bases and J 3 bases, leaving 11 bases between the germline ends. The germline V gene encodes CDR1 LGHNA and CDR2 YNFKEQ. The CDR3 has 16 residues. Sample: blood, either unsorted or a sorted T cell fraction (not recorded which). This receptor was taken from a male donor with ankylosing spondylitis. This chain joins TRBV4-2 and TRBJ2-2; no reliable D call. The CDR3 loop reads CASSQDYHRDTGELFF. DNA for the CDR3: TGTGCCAGCAGCCAAGACTACCACCGGGACACCGGGGAGCTGTTTTTT.